This TCR beta chain was identified during a study of T cell repertoires in cytomegalovirus infection. The wider study: TCR beta signatures that were public indicated CMV infection and matching HLA type. Study-wide findings and caveats: Within the response measured ex vivo, HLA-C-restricted CMV-specific TCR beta clonotypes were dominant.

Germline V gives CDR1 SGHVS, CDR2 FNYEAQ. V lost 4 bases, J lost 2 bases, and 12 bases lay in between. The CDR3 covers 15 residues. As concerns this clonotype: Antigen specificity is unknown.

From the reads, TCRdb called clonotypes with MiXCR, one entry per CDR3 protein. The data show 400,000 or so distinct CDR3 sequences, with about 33% seen just once and around 15% held by the top ten. The chain employs TRBV7-6 and TRBJ1-3; no clear D. This sequence originates from a human donor in good health (CMV status not recorded). Some clones in this sample may be carry-over from other donors' samples. Sequencing was done on a sample of PBMCs. CDR3 DNA: TGTGCCAGCAGCTCCCATACGGGGACTGGAAACACCATATATTTT. This codes for CASSSHTGTGNTIYF.